Shown below are 24 T cell receptor beta chains from a single sample sequenced in a study of T cells in Graves' hyperthyroidism and ophthalmopathy. Amplified regions were TCR beta CDR3 sequences from RNA transcripts. An initial round of RT-PCR targeting the TCR CDR3 relied on the HTBI primer set. Each CDR3 protein gets one entry after TCRdb re-called the multiplex PCR reads with MiXCR. The sample lists a few hundred thousand distinct CDR3 sequences, 12% to 15% occurring once. The sequencing sample was made of blood. These receptors all come from a woman between 40 and 55 years old with Graves' hyperthyroidism.

This clonotype has a handful of counts. One end of the junction is discordant with germline, which a read error may explain. The chain recombines TRBV7-9 with TRBJ2-5, with D tentatively TRBD2 (6 bases). Germline V CDR1 and CDR2: SEHNR, FQNEAQ (reference sequence). The CDR3 is 16 amino acids. DNA of the CDR3: TGTGCCAGCAGCTTAAGGATCTTAAGTCGTCGGGAGATCCAGTACTTC. It encodes CASSLRILSRREIQYF. The whole variable domain, filled in from reference TRBV7-9 and TRBJ2-5, reads DTGVSQNPRHKITKRGQNVTFRCDPISEHNRLYWYRQTLGQGPEFLTYFQNEAQLEKSRLLSDRFSAERPKGSFSTLEIQRTEQGDSAMYLCASSLRILSRREIQYFGPGTRLLVL.

This clonotype was seen many times. The gene calls are TRBV28 and TRBJ2-1; D is ambiguous. The CDR3 extends over 12 amino acids. Trimming took 8 bases from V and 6 from J, leaving 11 bases between them. Germline V gives CDR1 MDHEN, CDR2 SYDVKM. CDR3 bases: TGTGCCAGCGGCGATTTCACCAATGAGCAGTTCTTC. Translated, it gives CASGDFTNEQFF.

This clonotype was counted ten times or more. The J gene is TRBJ1-2, the V gene TRBV13, with 8 positions matching TRBD1. Looked up from germline, CDR1 is PRHDT and CDR2 is FYEKMQ (reference sequence). The V gene end was trimmed by 5 bases and the J gene end by 4 bases; junction bases not matched to a gene: 6. The CDR3 runs to 14 residues. The CDR3, as DNA: TGTGCCAGCAGCCCTCGGACAGGGCCCTATGGCTACACCTTC. It encodes CASSPRTGPYGYTF.

This chain connects TRBV20-1 to TRBJ2-1, with D unclear. Germline-derived CDR1 and CDR2 are DFQATT and SNEGSKA (reference sequence). CDR3 length: 12 residues. With 1 base removed from V and 8 bases from J, the gap between germline ends came to 9 bases. CDR3 in amino acids: CSARARSDEQFF. CDR3 coding DNA: TGCAGTGCTAGAGCTAGATCCGATGAGCAGTTCTTC.

In its sample, this clonotype was seen once. The chain has TRBV4-1 and TRBJ1-3, with 9 bases aligning to TRBD1. J was trimmed by 4 bases and V by 5 bases; bases with no gene match: 12. CDR1 and CDR2 from the germline V gene are MGHRA and YSYEKL. The CDR3 length is 17 residues. Here the CDR3 DNA reads TGCGCCAGCAGCAACACGCCGGACAGGGGAAGGGGAAACACCATATATTTT. This gives the protein CASSNTPDRGRGNTIYF.

This clonotype showed up many times. This chain connects TRBV28 to TRBJ2-7; TRBD1 aligns across 7 bases. The CDR3 is 16 residues long. CDR1 is MDHEN, CDR2 SYDVKM, per germline. V lost 6 bases to trimming and J lost 7 bases; unmatched junction nucleotides: 18. The CDR3 nucleotides read TGTGCCAGCAGCCCGCCGGGACAGTTATCTCTGGGGGAGCAGTACTTC. Translating it yields CASSPPGQLSLGEQYF.

The rearrangement joins TRBV6-5 to TRBJ1-1; TRBD1 might be the D (6 bases). V shed 2 bases and J shed 7 bases, with 11 bases lying between them. The CDR3 is 13 residues long. The germline V gene encodes CDR1 MNHEY and CDR2 SVGAGI. Written as DNA, the CDR3 is TGTGCCAGCAGTTACGGCAGGGGTGATGAAGCTTTCTTT. It is translated as CASSYGRGDEAFF.

This clonotype was observed at least ten times. The chain links TRBV28 to TRBJ1-1; D is uncertain. This CDR3 spans 13 amino acids. V was cut by 7 bases and J by 0 bases, with 9 bases left in between. Looked up from germline, CDR1 is MDHEN and CDR2 is SYDVKM. CDR3 coding DNA: TGTGCCAGCACCCCGTCTATGAACACTGAAGCTTTCTTT. Encoded protein: CASTPSMNTEAFF.

This clonotype was counted many times. The rearrangement joins TRBV6-1 to TRBJ2-7; the match to TRBD1 covers 10 bases. The CDR3 spans 16 residues. V dropped 6 bases and J dropped 1; count of bases not matched to a gene: 9. CDR1 and CDR2 (germline): MNHNS, SASEGT. The CDR3 DNA sequence: TGTGCCAGCAGCCACCGACCGGGACAGGGGTCCTACGAGCAGTACTTC. Its translation: CASSHRPGQGSYEQYF.

This clonotype has a handful of counts. J is TRBJ1-4 and V is TRBV19; D is undetermined. Germline V gene data show CDR1 as LNHDA and CDR2 as SQIVND (reference sequence). The V gene lost 2 bases and the J gene lost 3 bases, with 10 bases spanning the gap. This CDR3 has 15 residues. CDR3 loop: CASSITAGANEKLFF. CDR3 nucleotides: TGTGCCAGTAGTATAACTGCGGGAGCTAATGAAAAACTGTTTTTT.

The table lists this clonotype with many counts. V is TRBV3-1 and J is TRBJ2-5; TRBD2 aligns across 9 bases. The CDR3 sequence is 16 residues long. J was trimmed by 5 bases and V by 0 bases; bases with no gene match: 7. Looked up from germline, CDR1 is LGHDT and CDR2 is YNNKEL (reference sequence). DNA for the CDR3: TGTGCCAGCAGCCAAGATTGGCGGGAGGGCCGGGAGACCCAGTACTTC. This gives the protein CASSQDWREGRETQYF.

This clonotype was counted many times. The rearrangement links TRBV28 to TRBJ1-4; D not certain. V dropped 6 bases and J dropped 8 bases, with 19 bases sitting between them. The CDR3 has 15 amino acids. CDR1 MDHEN and CDR2 SYDVKM come from the germline V gene. The CDR3 sequence: CASRRSGGSAEKLFF. The CDR3 bases are TGTGCCAGCAGAAGGTCGGGAGGTTCAGCGGAAAAACTGTTTTTT.

This clonotype was detected ten times or more. The V and J genes are TRBV5-5 and TRBJ2-2; 11 bases agree with TRBD2. The CDR3 consists of 15 residues. Germline CDR1 is SGHKS and CDR2 is YYEKEE (reference sequence). V shed 2 bases, J shed 6 bases, and the junction held 3 bases outside the gene matches. CDR3 region: CASSLLAGASGELFF. DNA of the CDR3: TGTGCCAGCAGCTTACTAGCGGGAGCATCCGGGGAGCTGTTTTTT. The full variable domain, rest sourced from reference TRBV5-5 and TRBJ2-2, is DAGVTQSPTHLIKTRGQQVTLRCSPISGHKSVSWYQQVLGQGPQFIFQYYEKEERGRGNFPDRFSARQFPNYSSELNVNALLLGDSALYLCASSLLAGASGELFFGEGSRLTVL.

The table lists this clonotype with a few counts. V and J are TRBV10-3 and TRBJ2-2; D assignment may be TRBD1 or TRBD2 (6 bases each). CDR3 length: 15 amino acids. V dropped 3 bases and J dropped 1 base, with 9 bases sitting between them. Looked up from germline, CDR1 is ENHRY and CDR2 is SYGVKD. The CDR3 DNA reads TGTGCCATCAGTGAACAGGGACTGAACACCGGGGAGCTGTTTTTT. It encodes CAISEQGLNTGELFF.

There are many counts of this clonotype. V and J are TRBV28 and TRBJ2-3; perhaps TRBD1 as D (6 bases). Germline V gene lookup returns CDR1 MDHEN and CDR2 SYDVKM. The CDR3 extends over 14 amino acids. Trimming removed 5 bases at V and 6 bases at J, with 15 bases between. The CDR3 sequence: CASSKSQGLDTQYF. In DNA, the CDR3 is TGTGCCAGCAGTAAAAGTCAGGGGCTTGATACGCAGTATTTT.

This clonotype was detected many times. The V call is TRBV28, the J call TRBJ2-1; D possibly corresponds to TRBD2 (6 bases). The CDR3 contains 15 residues. Looked up from germline, CDR1 is MDHEN and CDR2 is SYDVKM. The V and J ends lost 5 bases and 4 bases respectively, with 15 bases between them. Written as DNA, the CDR3 is TGTGCCAGCAGTAGTTCGGGACTGCAGTACAATGAGCAGTTCTTC. It translates to CASSSSGLQYNEQFF.

A remark on this clonotype: A much larger clone lies a single base off, so this may be a read error. The V gene is TRBV9, the J gene TRBJ2-1, with 12 bases lining up with TRBD2. The V gene's germline CDR1 is SGDLS and CDR2 YYNGEE. This CDR3 contains 16 residues. CDR3 in DNA: TGTGCCAGAAGCGCGCTACCTAGCGGGAGGGCCGATGAGCAGTTCTTC. It encodes CARSALPSGRADEQFF.

The J gene is TRBJ2-5, the V gene TRBV6-1; 12 bases map to TRBD2. V was clipped by 6 bases and J by 3 bases; unmatched bases: 5. This CDR3 contains 15 residues. Germline CDR1 MNHNS, CDR2 SASEGT. This CDR3 is CASRPGLAGKETQYF. The DNA of the CDR3 is TGTGCCAGCAGGCCCGGACTAGCGGGAAAAGAGACCCAGTACTTC.

This clonotype was counted many times. The gene calls are TRBV2 and TRBJ2-7; 7 positions agree with TRBD1. The CDR3 consists of 14 residues. The ends lost 6 bases at V and 2 bases at J; junction bases unmatched: 7. Looked up from germline, CDR1 is SNHLY and CDR2 is FYNNEI. CDR3 sequence (DNA): TGTGCCAGCAGGAAGACAGGGTCGACCTACGAGCAGTACTTC. Residues: CASRKTGSTYEQYF.

This clonotype was counted only a few times. J is TRBJ2-2 and V is TRBV12-3 or TRBV12-4, with a possible D match to TRBD2 (5 bases). The V gene lost 7 bases and the J gene lost 5 bases, with 8 bases spanning the gap. The CDR3 extends over 12 amino acids. CDR3 DNA: TGTGCCAGCAAGAGGGTGACCGGGGAGCTGTTTTTT. Its translation is CASKRVTGELFF.

The chain is built from TRBV5-1 and TRBJ1-6; D call uncertain. This CDR3 spans 14 amino acids. V lost 4 bases and J 3 bases, leaving 8 bases between the germline ends. CDR1 SGHRS and CDR2 YFSETQ come from the germline V gene. CDR3 sequence reads: CASSPDNYNSPLHF. Here the CDR3 DNA reads TGCGCCAGCAGCCCAGACAACTATAATTCACCCCTCCACTTT.

The J gene is TRBJ1-5, the V gene TRBV18; a weak D match, TRBD1 (5 bases). V lost 4 bases and J lost 3, with 13 bases in between. The V gene's germline CDR1 is KGHSH and CDR2 LQKENI. This CDR3 has 15 residues. This CDR3 is CASSQGGDFNQPQHF. As DNA, the CDR3 is TGTGCCAGCTCACAGGGAGGGGACTTCAATCAGCCCCAGCATTTT.

This clonotype has ten or more counts. This chain links TRBV5-1 with TRBJ2-3; 9 bases line up with TRBD2. Trimming took 8 bases from V and 0 from J; bases not matched to a gene: 4. CDR1 SGHRS and CDR2 YFSETQ come from the germline V gene. This CDR3 comprises 14 residues. The CDR3 DNA follows: TGCGCCAGTAGCGGGGGAACTAGCACAGATACGCAGTATTTT. Its translation is CASSGGTSTDTQYF.

Ten or more counts support this clonotype. The chain joins TRBV20-1 to TRBJ1-6; D is possibly TRBD1 (6 bases). This CDR3 spans 14 amino acids. In germline, CDR1 is DFQATT, CDR2 SNEGSKA (reference sequence). The V gene lost 4 bases and the J gene lost 5 bases, with 12 bases spanning the gap. The CDR3 protein is CSAKEWGHNSPLHF. The DNA of the CDR3 is TGCAGTGCTAAGGAGTGGGGGCATAATTCACCCCTCCACTTT.